Each of the 13 T cell receptor beta chains below was sequenced from the same sample in a study of CD8+ T cells in alopecia areata. Specified treatment: oral pan-JAK inhibitor, 5-10 mg twice daily. TCR sequencing used cDNA made by reverse transcription of extracted RNA. Sequencing used immunoSEQ multiplex PCR; TCRdb keeps in-frame clones, though not all of them. The table lists 150,000 to 200,000 clones, more than 55% of them singletons, with about 1.3% in the top ten. The sample consisted of CD4+ T cells sorted from blood, taken at approximately week 50, from a patient treated with tofacitinib. These receptor sequences come from a human donor with alopecia areata.

The V call is TRBV27, the J call TRBJ1-6; the D gene is possibly TRBD1 (5 bases). Germline V gene lookup returns CDR1 MNHEY and CDR2 SMNVEV (reference sequence). The CDR3 consists of 14 residues. Trimming took 3 bases from V and 9 from J, leaving 12 bases between them. CDR3 sequence: CASSFLRAASPLHF. The DNA for the CDR3 is TGTGCCAGCAGTTTTCTCAGGGCAGCTTCACCCCTCCACTTT.

The chain couples TRBV29-1 to TRBJ1-2; D might be TRBD1 (6 bases). V lost 3 bases and J lost 5, with 16 bases in between. Germline assignment: CDR1 SQVTM and CDR2 ANQGSEA. The CDR3 has 14 residues. The CDR3 coding sequence is TGCAGCGTTGACGTGTTGGCAGGGGCTTATGGCTACACCTTC. Its protein product is CSVDVLAGAYGYTF. Looking up the rest from reference TRBV29-1 and TRBJ1-2 gives the full variable domain: SAVISQKPSRDICQRGTSLTIQCQVDSQVTMMFWYRQQPGQSLTLIATANQGSEATYESGFVIDKFPISRPNLTFSTLTVSNMSPEDSSIYLCSVDVLAGAYGYTFGSGTRLTVV.

This sequence joins TRBV27 and TRBJ2-7; 9 bases are shared with TRBD1. The germline V gene has CDR1 MNHEY and CDR2 SMNVEV (reference sequence). V lost 5 bases and J lost 5; bases outside the gene matches: 10. There are 15 residues in the CDR3. CDR3 amino acids: CASSNTRDRENEQYF. CDR3 sequence (DNA): TGTGCCAGCAGTAACACCCGGGACAGGGAAAACGAGCAGTACTTC.

This clone was counted a few times. The rearrangement uses TRBV7-3 and TRBJ1-1, with TRBD1 as a possible D gene (6 bases). V lost 5 bases, J lost 2 bases, and 12 bases lay in between. Germline CDR1 and CDR2: SGHTA and FQGTGA. This CDR3 has 14 amino acids. CDR3 sequence: CASSQGNGNTEAFF. CDR3 DNA: TGTGCCAGCAGCCAGGGGAATGGAAACACTGAAGCTTTCTTT.

This clone has a handful of counts. The V gene is TRBV19, the J gene TRBJ2-2; tentatively, D is TRBD2 (7 bases). The CDR3 contains 18 residues. From germline, CDR1 is LNHDA and CDR2 SQIVND (reference sequence). Deletions cut 4 bases from V and 3 bases from J, with 21 bases between. The CDR3 protein is CASSTPRGGGTHTGELFF. CDR3 DNA sequence: TGTGCCAGTAGTACCCCCCGGGGAGGGGGGACTCACACCGGGGAGCTGTTTTTT. The variable domain in full, with the rest retrieved from reference TRBV19 and TRBJ2-2, is DGGITQSPKYLFRKEGQNVTLSCEQNLNHDAMYWYRQDPGQGLRLIYYSQIVNDFQKGDIAEGYSVSREKKESFPLTVTSAQKNPTAFYLCASSTPRGGGTHTGELFFGEGSRLTVL.

J is TRBJ1-6 and V is TRBV6-5; D is unresolved. The CDR3 has 13 residues. The V and J ends lost 10 bases and 8 bases respectively, with 15 bases between them. Germline-derived CDR1 and CDR2 are MNHEY and SVGAGI. The CDR3 DNA follows: TGTGCCACCAAGGGTGGGGTGGATTCACCCCTCCACTTT. Translated, it gives CATKGGVDSPLHF.

The rearrangement uses TRBV7-2 and TRBJ2-3; D might be TRBD1 or TRBD2, each matching 5 bases. Trimming cost V 0 bases and J 2 bases, with 9 bases left between them. Germline V gene sequence: CDR1 SGHTA, CDR2 FQGNSA. This CDR3 has 15 amino acids. Here the CDR3 reads CASSLAQGPTDTQYF. The CDR3 DNA sequence: TGTGCCAGCAGCTTAGCGCAGGGACCCACAGATACGCAGTATTTT. The whole variable domain, remainder taken from reference TRBV7-2 and TRBJ2-3, is GAGVSQSPSNKVTEKGKDVELRCDPISGHTALYWYRQSLGQGLEFLIYFQGNSAPDKSGLPSDRFSAERTGGSVSTLTIQRTQQEDSAVYLCASSLAQGPTDTQYFGPGTRLTVL.

The V and J genes are TRBV13 and TRBJ1-2; D unclear. This CDR3 comprises 15 residues. Trimming took off 8 bases at V and 0 bases at J, with 16 bases between the two ends. Germline lookup yields CDR1 PRHDT and CDR2 FYEKMQ (reference sequence). CDR3 DNA: TGTGCCAGCGGATTCCAATCGAGAGCTAACTATGGCTACACCTTC. It codes for CASGFQSRANYGYTF.

The chain couples TRBV29-1 to TRBJ2-5; 9 bases align to TRBD1. The ends lost 4 bases at V and 5 bases at J; junction bases unmatched: 11. Germline assignment: CDR1 SQVTM and CDR2 ANQGSEA. The CDR3 runs to 15 residues. CDR3 bases: TGCAGCGTTGGAAATCTTGGACAGGGGTCGGAGACCCAGTACTTC. It encodes CSVGNLGQGSETQYF.

The chain employs TRBV13 and TRBJ2-3; possible D gene TRBD2, 5 bases. The V gene lost 3 bases and the J gene lost 1 base, with 5 bases spanning the gap. Germline loops: CDR1 PRHDT, CDR2 FYEKMQ (reference sequence). This CDR3 contains 13 residues. CDR3 in DNA: TGTGCCAGCAGCTTGGAGGGCACAGATACGCAGTATTTT. This sequence encodes CASSLEGTDTQYF.

The sample holds a few counts of this clone. The chain links TRBV6-5 to TRBJ2-5, with a possible D match to TRBD2 (6 bases). Trimming took 5 bases from V and 1 from J, leaving 11 bases between them. The germline V gene encodes CDR1 MNHEY and CDR2 SVGAGI. CDR3 length: 14 residues. The CDR3 DNA sequence: TGTGCCAGCAGTGAAGGAGGGTCCCAAGAGACCCAGTACTTC. It translates to CASSEGGSQETQYF.

V is TRBV30 and J is TRBJ1-2, with D maybe TRBD1 (5 bases). CDR1 is GTSNPN, CDR2 SVGIG, per germline (reference sequence). The CDR3 has 17 amino acids. Trimming shortened V by 4 bases and J by 4 bases, and 25 bases separated the two germline ends. The CDR3 region has the DNA TGTGCCTGGAAAGGTGGTCGTGGGGACGTATCTGCCTATGGCTACACCTTC. Its protein is CAWKGGRGDVSAYGYTF.

The chain uses TRBV2 and TRBJ2-7; tentative D call: TRBD1 (6 bases). V dropped 3 bases and J dropped 2 bases, with 14 bases sitting between them. Germline assignment: CDR1 SNHLY and CDR2 FYNNEI. This CDR3 contains 15 residues. Here the CDR3 reads CASSDPPGHTYEQYF. As DNA, the CDR3 is TGTGCCAGCAGTGACCCCCCGGGACACACCTACGAGCAGTACTTC.